This TCR beta chain emerged from a study of cytomegalovirus exposure and HLA in healthy donors (dated by TCRdb to 2015 to 2018). About the study as a whole: According to an earlier analysis of several hundred of the donors, about 179 million T cells yielded approximately 120 million unique TCR beta sequences and around 280 Gb of sequence data. An early release that covered some 630 HLA-typed donors contained approximately 320 gigabases of sequencing data and 80 million or so unique TCR sequences. Among the roughly 390 genotyped donors, more than 70% belonged to the genetic ancestry cluster associated with self-reported Caucasian donors. The study aimed to test whether cataloging public T cell receptors could reveal signatures of past pathogen exposure. The study used immunosequencing to profile the T cell repertoires of hundreds of subjects and linked those repertoires to cytomegalovirus serostatus. In addition to the first cohort of 666 subjects, a separate validation cohort of around 110 different subjects was used. The study combined high-throughput TCR immunosequencing, statistical association of individual TCRs with disease status, and machine learning to predict cytomegalovirus infection status. A later analysis re-examined previously published TCR beta repertoires from more than 600 donors and added high-resolution HLA genotyping to investigate patterns of TCR occurrence. Rather than drawing on any new phenotypic data, the later analysis identified candidate immune exposures from TCR beta sequences and the way those sequences occurred across donors. To decide whether each TCR beta V gene segment behaved as functional or pseudogenic, an earlier analysis of fewer than 750 of the donors relied on high-throughput TCR beta sequencing. Donor age, sex, ethnicity and CMV serostatus were collected together with the repertoire data. A later genetic analysis used genome-wide SNP genotypes for about 65% of the roughly 700 donors, treating that subset as a discovery cohort. All discovery cohort repertoires had been generated on a single sequencing platform. Class I and class II HLA loci were covered by the typing at four-digit resolution. The number of typed donors differed by locus: roughly 629-630 for A, B, C, DRB1 and DQB1; approximately 520 for DQA1; fewer than 610 for DPA1; and 400 to 480 for DPB1. Four to six DR-DQ haplotypes were handled as single units for association and clustering, since linkage in the cohort was strong. Across some 400 genotyped donors of the cohort, an average of about 200,000 unique TCR beta nucleotide sequences per donor were sequenced, and 15% to 20% of those sequences were non-productive.

As encoded in the germline V gene, CDR1 is MDHEN while CDR2 is SYDVKM. Between the V and J ends, shortened by 1 base and 2 bases respectively, the junction contains 9 bases. CDR3 length: 14 amino acids, cysteine to phenylalanine. Only the CDR3 DNA stays, 42 bases, in frame from base 1. Libraries were constructed by the immunoSEQ multiplex PCR assay. A mixture of 60 forward primers for TCR Vbeta segments and 13 reverse primers for TCR Jbeta segments was used in the multiplex PCR. The CDR3 region of rearranged TCR beta genes was amplified from genomic DNA by a multiplex PCR assay. The amplified TCR beta libraries were sequenced on the Illumina HiSeq System as 87-base-pair reads. The published analysis was carried out like this. Across the 500 to 700 repertoires, a later analysis counted 60 million to 90 million unique TCR beta chains, around 10 million of which were shared by at least two donors. Raw reads were error-corrected and collapsed into unique sequences with a nearest-neighbor algorithm that merged closely related sequences to remove PCR and sequencing errors. V, D and J gene segments were assigned by aligning CDR3 sequences to IMGT reference sequences. For a sequence to be retained, a match of at least six nucleotides was required to both a V gene segment and a J gene segment. A rearrangement was called productive if the CDR3 had no stop codons and remained in frame with V and J, and every other rearrangement was called non-productive. CDR3 was defined according to IMGT convention as the region running from the second conserved V-encoded cysteine to the conserved J-encoded phenylalanine. The earlier analysis of 550 to 650 of the donors excluded any sequence lacking an unambiguous match to a single V gene segment. In an earlier analysis of about 590 of the donors, a V segment was called functional when productive rearrangements were above 56.7%, and segregating when the standard deviation between donors exceeded 5%. To diagnose cytomegalovirus status from the catalog of TCR beta chain sequences, a statistical classification framework was built. A later analysis assigned V and J genes by comparing TCR nucleotide sequences with IMGT/GENE-DB human TR gene sequences. Using the TCRdist pipeline, a later analysis assigned CDR3 sequences along with most-parsimonious VDJ recombination scenarios. A later analysis defined each TCR beta chain by its CDR3 amino acid sequence plus V-gene family, and excluded reads lacking a unique V-gene family. A later analysis removed nearly 600 highly shared, low-generation-probability nucleotide sequences to deal with suspected cross-contamination and a sequencing artifact. A later analysis calculated a clonal expansion index for each public chain from normalized within-repertoire ranks of inferred template counts. In a later analysis, generation probabilities were computed with a VDJ recombination model fitted to out-of-frame rearrangements, and the resulting probabilities were checked against IGoR. Hypergeometric tests were used in a later analysis to score TCR-TCR, TCR-HLA and TCR-CMV co-occurrence, with a repertoire-size bias correction applied to the TCR pairs. A later analysis estimated false discovery rates by permuting HLA or CMV assignments 20 times. A later analysis grouped co-occurring TCRs with DBSCAN, adding TCRdist sequence similarity when clustering within HLA-allele-positive subsets. Repertoires with fewer than 30,000 or more than 120,000 public chains, plus five repertoires with anomalous nucleotide sharing, were excluded from co-occurrence clustering. TCRdb obtained this table from immuneACCESS and retained in-frame rearrangements with V and J assigned. These tables miss some clones; where compared with another copy, unresolved V genes account for less than half of the shortfall, and the remainder is unexplained. That table furnishes V, J and clone size, whereas the DNA furnished D and trimming. The sample has about 250,000 clones on record, over 70% of them singletons. The top ten clones comprise about 0.28% of the sample.

For this clone: Its antigen has not been determined. Qualities for individual bases were not recorded, and no much larger clone is one base off.

The cohort comprised hundreds of healthy bone marrow donors. At the time of sampling, all cohort members were nominally healthy, though unrecorded immune exposures were likely present. The donor was CMV seronegative and was included in the group of a few hundred seronegative cohort members. A peripheral blood sample was provided by each donor, and peripheral blood mononuclear cells were used for TCR beta sequencing. Genomic DNA was extracted from the blood cell samples with the Qiagen DNeasy Blood Extraction Kit. General findings and caveats noted by the study authors: The presence/absence analyses assumed that sequencing depth was roughly uniform across donors, and that assumption may not be true. In both the original and validation cohorts, the classifier was reported to diagnose cytomegalovirus status with high specificity and sensitivity. Most CMV-associated TCR beta chains appeared to be HLA-restricted in a later analysis, and the HLA associations seemed to be driven largely by CMV exposure. It was suggested by the authors that the approach could potentially be generalized to other disease states and immunological phenotypes. While some public TCRs were present in many individuals, most TCR sequences turned up only very rarely across donors. A total of about 150 TCR beta chains were listed by the study as associated with cytomegalovirus. Specific HLA alleles were associated with some 15,000 TCR beta sequences at a false discovery rate of 0.05 in a later analysis. Immune exposure information for the cohort was limited to CMV serostatus. Strong co-occurrence of HLA alleles, especially DR and DQ, made assigning TCR associations to individual alleles difficult. A cluster of highly shared sequence variants was judged likely to be a technical artifact of the sequencing pipeline. A later analysis reported that several top co-occurrence clusters appeared linked to parvovirus B19, influenza, CMV and Epstein-Barr virus. This cohort had only TCR beta chains sequenced, and the lack of alpha or paired-chain data limited which features could be detected. V-gene and J-gene trimming of TCR beta chains was associated with a missense DCLRE1C variant in a later genetic analysis, and the association was replicated in an independent cohort. In a later genetic analysis, fewer N-insertions in productive TCRs were reported among donors in an Asian-associated ancestry cluster than the roughly 700-donor mean. Correlated functional status among segregating V segments might be attributable to linkage disequilibrium, but an unknown experimental factor could not be ruled out. The 87-base-pair reads could not distinguish some IMGT-functional V segments, including TRBV6-2 and TRBV6-3, so those segments were excluded. HLA typing was unavailable for some donors at each locus, so association tests used only the typed subset. The earlier analysis of about 600 of the donors excluded approximately 17 rarely observed V segments, including chromosome 9 orphons, because counts were too low. In an earlier analysis of several hundred of the donors, most TCR beta V segments were observed in productive rearrangements about 87% or about 30% of the time, broadly matching IMGT annotations. A further reported finding was that TCR beta sequences accurately predicted the HLA-A and HLA-B alleles for most subjects in the first cohort. A later analysis found that HLA-associated TCR beta chains were more clonally expanded and had lower generation probabilities than equally common non-associated chains. In a later analysis, the rate of TCR association differed among HLA loci, with DRB1 alleles having the most associated TCRs and HLA-C alleles having the fewest. A few of the identified cytomegalovirus-associated TCR beta chains were confirmed in vitro to be specific for cytomegalovirus antigens.

The receptor's source is a girl between 2 and 10 years old in good health and CMV-seronegative. Specimen: PBMCs. The V and J segments used are TRBV28 and TRBJ2-7; a tentative D match to TRBD2 spans 5 bases. CDR3 loop: CASSLSGLTYEQYF. The DNA sequence is given as TGTGCCAGCAGTTTATCGGGGTTGACCTACGAGCAGTACTTC.